Presented here are 31 T cell receptor beta chains from one specimen sequenced in a study of cytomegalovirus exposure and HLA in healthy donors. The PCR made use of 60 Vbeta and 13 Jbeta primers. TCRdb keeps only in-frame clones here, not all; method: immunoSEQ multiplex PCR. Found here are about 190,000 clones, about 69% of them singletons; the top ten hold more than 4%. Material for sequencing was PBMCs. These receptors were collected from a man between 25 and 39 years old in good health and CMV-seropositive.

This chain's CDR3 is CASTLGGGEETQYF. For the CDR3, the DNA is TGTGCCAGCACCCTAGGGGGGGGCGAAGAGACCCAGTACTTC. This chain links TRBV21-1 with TRBJ2-5; no check of the table's D call, TRBD2, against the DNA was made. TRBV21-1 is marked as a pseudogene. The CDR3 is 14 amino acids.

The chain links TRBV2 to TRBJ1-1, with D unclear. CDR3 length equals 12 residues. V was trimmed by 4 bases and J by 11 bases, leaving 14 bases between them. Per the germline V gene, CDR1 is SNHLY and CDR2 is FYNNEI. CDR3 sequence: CASSARALGAFF. The CDR3 nucleotides read TGTGCCAGCAGTGCGAGGGCCCTAGGGGCTTTCTTT.

The chain employs TRBV5-1 and TRBJ2-1; the match to TRBD1 covers 11 bases. Germline lookup yields CDR1 SGHRS and CDR2 YFSETQ. V dropped 4 bases and J dropped 3; count of bases not matched to a gene: 6. The CDR3 runs 16 residues. The CDR3 sequence: CASSPPGTGGYNEQFF. The CDR3 region has the DNA TGCGCCAGCAGCCCCCCGGGGACAGGGGGCTACAATGAGCAGTTCTTC.

CDR3 loop: CASKGQGRSYEQYF. In DNA, the CDR3 is TGCGCCAGCAAGGGGCAGGGCCGCTCCTACGAGCAGTACTTC. J is TRBJ2-7 and V is TRBV10-2; D might be TRBD1 (5 bases). This CDR3 is built from 14 residues. V shed 7 bases and J shed 0 bases, with 13 bases lying between them. Looked up from germline, CDR1 is WSHSY and CDR2 is SAAADI.

This sequence joins TRBV6-5 and TRBJ1-2; 7 positions match TRBD1. V shed 10 bases and J 4 bases; nucleotides not matched to a gene: 6. Germline V gene sequence: CDR1 MNHEY, CDR2 SVGAGI. The CDR3 has 12 residues. The CDR3 coding sequence is TGTGCCACTCGGCCAGGGGGCTATGGCTACACCTTC. Translated: CATRPGGYGYTF.

The rearrangement links TRBV6-5 to TRBJ1-4, with D possibly matching TRBD1 (6 bases). CDR1 and CDR2 (germline): MNHEY, SVGAGI. V lost 0 bases and J lost 13, with 12 bases in between. The CDR3 is made up of 13 amino acids. The CDR3 nucleotides read TGTGCCAGCAGTTACTCCTTACAGGGTGGACTGTTTTTT. As protein: CASSYSLQGGLFF.

The rearrangement uses TRBV5-3 and TRBJ2-1; 7 positions match TRBD1. TRBV5-3 is annotated as an ORF whose role is uncertain. The CDR3 length is 14 residues. Losses at the gene ends were 0 bases for V and 8 bases for J; bases not matched to a gene: 5. The CDR3 here is CARSLGTGVYEQFF. The CDR3 DNA reads TGTGCCAGAAGCTTGGGGACAGGAGTCTATGAGCAGTTCTTC.

The chain has TRBV4-2 and TRBJ2-1; 8 bases map to TRBD1. The CDR3 is 16 amino acids. CDR1 and CDR2 from the germline V gene are LGHNA and YNFKEQ. The trim removed 0 bases at V and 5 bases at J, leaving 6 bases unmatched. CDR3 bases: TGTGCCAGCAGCCAAGATATTGGGACAGGTGACAATGAGCAGTTCTTC. It translates to CASSQDIGTGDNEQFF.

The genes are TRBV5-4 and TRBJ2-5; a possible D gene is TRBD2 (5 bases). The CDR3 runs to 13 residues. Germline loops: CDR1 SGHNT, CDR2 YYREEE (reference sequence). V was cut by 4 bases and J by 4 bases, with 11 bases left in between. CDR3: CASSPGGGETQYF. CDR3 sequence (DNA): TGTGCCAGCAGCCCTGGAGGAGGAGAGACCCAGTACTTC.

This clone was detected only a few times. The chain uses TRBV30 and TRBJ1-2, with TRBD1 as a possible D gene (6 bases). Trimming removed 4 bases at V and 2 bases at J, with 8 bases between. This CDR3 spans 12 amino acids. Germline V gene sequence: CDR1 GTSNPN, CDR2 SVGIG (reference sequence). The CDR3 DNA reads as TGTGCCTGGAACGACAGGAACTATGGCTACACCTTC. The encoded protein is CAWNDRNYGYTF.

This clone appeared a single time. The rearrangement links TRBV7-2 to TRBJ2-1; TRBD2 aligns across 10 bases. The CDR3 runs 15 residues. The V gene's germline CDR1 is SGHTA and CDR2 FQGNSA. After removal of 3 bases from V and 6 bases from J, the junction contained 5 bases not matched to a gene. This CDR3 reads CASSFSAGGGNEQFF. The CDR3 region has the DNA TGTGCCAGCAGCTTTTCAGCGGGGGGGGGCAATGAGCAGTTCTTC.

This clone was seen more than once but under ten times. This sequence joins TRBV10-3 and TRBJ2-2; 8 bases are a match to TRBD1. The V gene's germline CDR1 is ENHRY and CDR2 SYGVKD. The CDR3 is 14 amino acids. V shed 8 bases, J shed 3 bases, and the junction held 5 bases outside the gene matches. The CDR3 nucleotides read TGTGCCATCGGGGCGACAGGGGACACCGGGGAGCTGTTTTTT. The encoded protein is CAIGATGDTGELFF.

The V call is TRBV7-2, the J call TRBJ2-5; 12 nucleotides line up with TRBD2. Germline CDR1 SGHTA, CDR2 FQGNSA. The V gene end was trimmed by 1 base and the J gene end by 7 bases; junction bases not matched to a gene: 7. The CDR3 extends over 16 amino acids. The CDR3 DNA follows: TGTGCCAGCAGCTTAGGTCCTGCTAGCGGGGGGGGGACCCAGTACTTC. This gives the protein CASSLGPASGGGTQYF. The entire variable domain, with the rest obtained from reference TRBV7-2 and TRBJ2-5, is as follows: GAGVSQSPSNKVTEKGKDVELRCDPISGHTALYWYRQSLGQGLEFLIYFQGNSAPDKSGLPSDRFSAERTGGSVSTLTIQRTQQEDSAVYLCASSLGPASGGGTQYFGPGTRLLVL.

The V call is TRBV27, the J call TRBJ1-6, with D possibly matching TRBD1 (6 bases). This CDR3 has 18 residues. Deletions cut 6 bases from V and 4 bases from J, with 22 bases between. Germline-derived CDR1 and CDR2 are MNHEY and SMNVEV (reference sequence). The CDR3 bases are TGTGCCAGCAGCCGGACTTCAGGGGATATCGCTTATAATTCACCCCTCCACTTT. It specifies CASSRTSGDIAYNSPLHF.

The CDR3 sequence is CASSVGVPQGTQGTQYF. CDR3 nucleotide sequence: TGTGCCAGCAGCGTAGGGGTGCCGCAGGGGACGCAGGGGACCCAGTACTTC. The V and J genes are TRBV9 and TRBJ2-5; D might be TRBD1 (6 bases). CDR3 length: 17 residues. Per the germline V gene, CDR1 is SGDLS and CDR2 is YYNGEE. The V and J ends lost 0 bases and 7 bases respectively, with 22 bases between them.

The chain combines TRBV7-3 with TRBJ2-2, with 8 nucleotides matching TRBD2. Germline loops: CDR1 SGHTA, CDR2 FQGTGA. Unmatched junction bases numbered 7, after V lost 5 bases and J lost 5 bases. This CDR3 is built from 15 residues. The CDR3 region has the DNA TGTGCCAGCAGCGCTAATAGCGGGAATACCGGGGAGCTGTTTTTT. Translating it yields CASSANSGNTGELFF.

The chain uses TRBV7-2 and TRBJ2-7; 8 bases match TRBD2. V lost 0 bases to trimming and J lost 7 bases; unmatched junction nucleotides: 14. Germline V lookup: CDR1 SGHTA, CDR2 FQGNSA. This CDR3 has 17 residues. CDR3: CASSLALVAGNTCEQYF. CDR3 sequence (DNA): TGTGCCAGCAGCTTAGCGCTTGTAGCGGGAAACACTTGTGAGCAGTACTTC. The full variable domain, completed using reference TRBV7-2 and TRBJ2-7, is GAGVSQSPSNKVTEKGKDVELRCDPISGHTALYWYRQSLGQGLEFLIYFQGNSAPDKSGLPSDRFSAERTGGSVSTLTIQRTQQEDSAVYLCASSLALVAGNTCEQYFGPGTRLTVT.

This chain joins TRBV5-1 and TRBJ1-1; D might be TRBD1 (6 bases). The CDR3 totals 15 residues. Germline V gene data show CDR1 as SGHRS and CDR2 as YFSETQ. V lost 7 bases and J 1 base, leaving 17 bases between the germline ends. As DNA, the CDR3 is TGCGCCAGCCGGGGGGCCCCCTCGGCGAACACTGAAGCTTTCTTT. Residues: CASRGAPSANTEAFF.

The chain is built from TRBV28 and TRBJ2-7, with D tentatively TRBD2 (6 bases). Germline assignment: CDR1 MDHEN and CDR2 SYDVKM. This CDR3 is built from 15 residues. Trimming took 1 base from V and 4 from J, leaving 14 bases between them. For the CDR3, the DNA is TGTGCCAGCAGTTTATTGACGGGTCTAGCGTACGAGCAGTACTTC. Translated: CASSLLTGLAYEQYF.

This clone was observed a few times. The V call is TRBV9, the J call TRBJ1-2, with a weak D call TRBD1 (6 bases). V was pared by 0 bases and J by 2 bases, with 8 bases between. This CDR3 is 14 amino acids long. Germline loops: CDR1 SGDLS, CDR2 YYNGEE. The CDR3 sequence: CASSVAGQNYGYTF. The CDR3 DNA is TGTGCCAGCAGCGTAGCTGGACAGAACTATGGCTACACCTTC.

This chain links TRBV21-1 with TRBJ1-5; TRBD1, as called in the table, went unchecked against the DNA. TRBV21-1 represents a pseudogene. This CDR3 spans 12 amino acids. The CDR3 sequence: CASSIRVQPQHF. DNA for the CDR3: TGTGCCAGCAGCATCAGGGTTCAGCCCCAGCATTTT.

The rearrangement uses TRBV9 and TRBJ2-7, with 11 bases that match TRBD2. Germline CDR1 and CDR2: SGDLS and YYNGEE. Trimming at V came to 3 bases and at J to 3 bases, leaving 8 bases not matched to a gene. The CDR3 runs to 16 residues. CDR3 residues: CASSAQTSGALYEQYF. For the CDR3, the DNA is TGTGCCAGCAGCGCTCAGACTAGCGGGGCCCTCTACGAGCAGTACTTC.

This clone has more than one count but fewer than ten. The V gene is TRBV7-9, the J gene TRBJ2-7; D might be TRBD2 (6 bases). V lost 4 bases, J lost 6 bases, and 13 bases lay in between. This CDR3 contains 13 residues. The V gene's germline CDR1 is SEHNR and CDR2 FQNEAQ (reference sequence). CDR3 amino acids: CASSSNPGSEQYF. CDR3 nucleotides: TGTGCCAGCAGCTCCAACCCCGGGAGCGAGCAGTACTTC.

The chain joins TRBV18 to TRBJ1-2; possible D gene TRBD1, 5 bases. The V and J ends lost 3 bases and 4 bases respectively, with 15 bases between them. The germline CDR1 and CDR2 sequences are KGHSH and LQKENI. This CDR3 spans 15 amino acids. The CDR3 spells CASSPDRMEFYGYTF. Here the CDR3 DNA reads TGTGCCAGCTCACCTGACAGAATGGAATTCTATGGCTACACCTTC.

In its sample, this clone was seen a few times. The junction shows a germline mismatch at one end, possibly a read error. V gene TRBV7-8 combines with J gene TRBJ1-5; 7 bases line up with TRBD1. Germline CDR1 SGHVS, CDR2 FQNEAQ. The CDR3 has 13 residues. In nucleotides, the CDR3 is TGTGCCAGCAGCTTAGACAGGGGAGTGGATCTAAATTTT. Translation gives CASSLDRGVDLNF.

This chain uses TRBV18 with TRBJ2-5; D is possibly TRBD1 (5 bases). The CDR3 sequence is 16 residues long. Germline V gene sequence: CDR1 KGHSH, CDR2 LQKENI. With 1 base removed from V and 5 bases from J, the gap between germline ends came to 17 bases. The CDR3 loop is CASSPQQDISVETQYF. CDR3 nucleotide sequence: TGTGCCAGCTCACCACAGCAGGACATCAGTGTGGAGACCCAGTACTTC. Using reference TRBV18 and TRBJ2-5 for the parts outside the CDR3, the full variable domain is NAGVMQNPRHLVRRRGQEARLRCSPMKGHSHVYWYRQLPEEGLKFMVYLQKENIIDESGMPKERFSAEFPKEGPSILRIQQVVRGDSAAYFCASSPQQDISVETQYFGPGTRLLVL.

This chain connects TRBV4-3 to TRBJ2-7; tentative D call: TRBD2 (5 bases). This CDR3 spans 14 amino acids. Trimming stripped 4 bases from V and 1 base from J, with 11 bases between. The germline CDR1 and CDR2 sequences are LGHNA and YSLEER. CDR3 loop: CASSLATRSYEQYF. The CDR3 DNA reads TGCGCCAGCAGCCTAGCGACCAGATCCTACGAGCAGTACTTC.

The chain carries TRBV6-1 and TRBJ1-4, with D possibly being TRBD1 (5 bases). Trimming took 8 bases from V and 7 from J, leaving 17 bases between them. CDR1 is MNHNS and CDR2 is SASEGT in the germline V gene. This CDR3 has 14 residues. The chain's CDR3 is CASGQGGTGEKLFF. The CDR3 DNA sequence: TGTGCCAGCGGCCAGGGAGGGACGGGTGAAAAACTGTTTTTT.

The V call is TRBV9, the J call TRBJ2-2, with TRBD1 as a possible D gene (6 bases). V was cut by 4 bases and J by 8 bases, with 12 bases left in between. Per the germline V gene, CDR1 is SGDLS and CDR2 is YYNGEE. The length of the CDR3 is 13 residues. CDR3: CASSTDRNGELFF. As DNA, the CDR3 is TGTGCCAGCAGCACCGACAGGAATGGGGAGCTGTTTTTT.

V is TRBV10-3 and J is TRBJ2-7; the match to TRBD2 covers 9 bases. J gave up 5 bases and V 8 bases, and 7 bases lay outside the gene matches. Germline loops: CDR1 ENHRY, CDR2 SYGVKD. CDR3 length: 13 residues. The CDR3 nucleotides read TGTGCCATCTCGGGCGGGAGGGGAAACGAGCAGTACTTC. Translating it yields CAISGGRGNEQYF.

CDR3: CASSLGGIIYEQYF. The CDR3 DNA sequence: TGTGCCAGCAGTTTGGGGGGGATAATCTACGAGCAGTACTTC. This sequence joins TRBV28 and TRBJ2-7, with 7 bases fitting TRBD2. Germline-derived CDR1 and CDR2 are MDHEN and SYDVKM. After removal of 3 bases from V and 3 bases from J, the junction contained 5 bases not matched to a gene. The CDR3 sequence is 14 residues long. Supplemented by reference TRBV28 and TRBJ2-7, the full variable domain reads DVKVTQSSRYLVKRTGEKVFLECVQDMDHENMFWYRQDPGLGLRLIYFSYDVKMKEKGDIPEGYSVSREKKERFSLILESASTNQTSMYLCASSLGGIIYEQYFGPGTRLTVT.